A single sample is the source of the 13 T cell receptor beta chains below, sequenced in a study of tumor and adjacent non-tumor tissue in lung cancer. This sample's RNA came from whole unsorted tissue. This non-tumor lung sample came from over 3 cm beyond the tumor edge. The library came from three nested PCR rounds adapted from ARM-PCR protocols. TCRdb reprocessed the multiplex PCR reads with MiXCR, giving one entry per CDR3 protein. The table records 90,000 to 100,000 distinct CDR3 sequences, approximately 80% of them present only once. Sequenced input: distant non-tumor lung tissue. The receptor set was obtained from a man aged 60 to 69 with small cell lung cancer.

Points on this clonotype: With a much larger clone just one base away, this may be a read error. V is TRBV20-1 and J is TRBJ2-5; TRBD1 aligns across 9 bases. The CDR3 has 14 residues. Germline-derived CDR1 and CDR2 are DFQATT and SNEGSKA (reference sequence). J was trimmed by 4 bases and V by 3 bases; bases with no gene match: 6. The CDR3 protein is CSASRGTGRETQYF. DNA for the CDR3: TGCAGTGCTAGTCGGGGGACAGGGCGAGAGACCCAGTACTTC.

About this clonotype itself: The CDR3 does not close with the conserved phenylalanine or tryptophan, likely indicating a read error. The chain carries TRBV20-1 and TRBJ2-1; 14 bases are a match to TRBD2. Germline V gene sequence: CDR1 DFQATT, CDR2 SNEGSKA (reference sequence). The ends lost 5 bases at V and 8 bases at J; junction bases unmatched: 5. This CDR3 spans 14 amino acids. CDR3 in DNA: TGCAGTGCTTTTGGGACTAGCGGGAGTCATGAGCAGTTCCTC. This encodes CSAFGTSGSHEQFL.

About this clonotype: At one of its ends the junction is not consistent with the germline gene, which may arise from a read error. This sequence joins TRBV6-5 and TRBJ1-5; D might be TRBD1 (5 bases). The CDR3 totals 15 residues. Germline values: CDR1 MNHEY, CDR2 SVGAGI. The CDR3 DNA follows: TGTGCGAGCAGAATTTCCGGGTCAGGGAATCAGTCCCAGCATTTT. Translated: CASRISGSGNQSQHF.

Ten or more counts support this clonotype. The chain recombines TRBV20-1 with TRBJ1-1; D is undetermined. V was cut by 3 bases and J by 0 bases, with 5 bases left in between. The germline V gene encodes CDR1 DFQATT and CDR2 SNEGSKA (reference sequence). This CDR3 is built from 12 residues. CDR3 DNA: TGCAGTGCTAGTGGGGTGAACACTGAAGCTTTCTTT. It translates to CSASGVNTEAFF.

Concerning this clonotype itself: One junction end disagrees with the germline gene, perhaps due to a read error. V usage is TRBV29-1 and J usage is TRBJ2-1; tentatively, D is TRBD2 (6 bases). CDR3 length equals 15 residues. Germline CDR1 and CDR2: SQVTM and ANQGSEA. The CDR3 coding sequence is TGCAGCGTTGCGAGAGGTCAGCTCTGGGAGGATGAGCGGTTCTTC. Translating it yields CSVARGQLWEDERFF.

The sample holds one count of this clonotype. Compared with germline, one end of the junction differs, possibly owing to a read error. The CDR3 is CASSLSIQGNEQFF. CDR3 sequence (DNA): TGTGCTAGCAGCCTTAGTATACAGGGGAATGAGCAGTTCTTC. The J gene is TRBJ2-1, the V gene TRBV12-3 or TRBV12-4; 7 nucleotides match TRBD1. The CDR3 contains 14 residues.

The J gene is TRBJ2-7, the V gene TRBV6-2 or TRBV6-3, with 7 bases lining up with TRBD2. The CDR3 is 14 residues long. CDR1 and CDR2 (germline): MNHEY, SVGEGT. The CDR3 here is CASRRTRATYEQYV. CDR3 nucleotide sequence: TGTGCCAGCAGGAGGACTAGAGCAACCTATGAGCAGTACGTC.

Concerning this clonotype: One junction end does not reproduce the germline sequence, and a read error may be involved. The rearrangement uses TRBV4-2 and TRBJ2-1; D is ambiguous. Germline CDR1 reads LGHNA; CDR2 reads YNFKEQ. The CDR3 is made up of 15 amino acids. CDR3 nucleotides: TGTGCCAGCAGCCAAGTCCGCCGCCCGTACATTGAGCAGATCTTC. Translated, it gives CASSQVRRPYIEQIF.

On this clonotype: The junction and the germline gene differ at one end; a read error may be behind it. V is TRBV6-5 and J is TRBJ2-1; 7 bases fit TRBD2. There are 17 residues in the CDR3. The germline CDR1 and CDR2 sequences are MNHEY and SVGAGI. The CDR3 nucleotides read TGTGCCAGCACTTACTCGACCTGGGGACTAACGGACAATGAGCAGTTCTTC. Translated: CASTYSTWGLTDNEQFF.

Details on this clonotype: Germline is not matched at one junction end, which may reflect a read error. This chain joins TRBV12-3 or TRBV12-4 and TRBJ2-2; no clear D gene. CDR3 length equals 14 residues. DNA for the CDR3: TGTCCCAGCACTTTATTTAGAAGCACCGGGGAGCTGTTTTTT. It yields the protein CPSTLFRSTGELFF.

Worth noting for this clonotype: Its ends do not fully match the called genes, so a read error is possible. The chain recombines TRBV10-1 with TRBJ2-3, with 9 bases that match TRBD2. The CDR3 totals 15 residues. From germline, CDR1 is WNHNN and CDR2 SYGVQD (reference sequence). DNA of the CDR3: TGCGCCGGCAGTGTCGGAGCGGGGGGCGTCGATAAGCAGTATTTT. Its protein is CAGSVGAGGVDKQYF.

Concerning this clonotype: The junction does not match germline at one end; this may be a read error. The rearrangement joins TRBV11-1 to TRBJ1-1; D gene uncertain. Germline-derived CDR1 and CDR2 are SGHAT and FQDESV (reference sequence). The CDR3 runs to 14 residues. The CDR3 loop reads CASSLGMGTTEAFF. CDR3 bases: TGTGCCAGTAGCTTAGGCATGGGAACAACTGAAGCTTTCTTT. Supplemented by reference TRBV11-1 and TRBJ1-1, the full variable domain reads EAEVAQSPRYKITEKSQAVAFWCDPISGHATLYWYRQILGQGPELLVQFQDESVVDDSQLPKDRFSAERLKGVDSTLKIQPAELGDSAMYLCASSLGMGTTEAFFGQGTRLTVV.

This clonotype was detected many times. This CDR3 is CASRKTGSETQYF. CDR3 DNA: TGTGCCAGCAGGAAGACAGGGTCGGAGACCCAGTACTTC. The gene calls are TRBV6-5 and TRBJ2-5; 7 nucleotides match TRBD1. CDR1 is MNHEY, CDR2 SVGAGI, per germline. V dropped 6 bases and J dropped 5; count of bases not matched to a gene: 6. The CDR3 is made up of 13 amino acids.